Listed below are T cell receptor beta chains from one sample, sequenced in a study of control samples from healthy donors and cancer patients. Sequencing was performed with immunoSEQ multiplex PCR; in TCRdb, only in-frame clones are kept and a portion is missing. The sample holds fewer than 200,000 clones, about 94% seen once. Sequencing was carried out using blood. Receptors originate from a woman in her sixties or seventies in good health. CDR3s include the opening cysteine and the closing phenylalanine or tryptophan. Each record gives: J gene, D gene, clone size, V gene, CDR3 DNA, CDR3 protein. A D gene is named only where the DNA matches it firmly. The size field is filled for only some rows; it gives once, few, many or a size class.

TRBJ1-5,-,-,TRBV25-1,TGTGCCAGCAGTGATGGAGGGGCAAGCAATCAGCCCCAGCATTTT,CASSDGGASNQPQHF
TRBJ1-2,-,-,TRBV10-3,TGTGCCATCAGTGAGTTATCCTATGGCTACACCTTC,CAISELSYGYTF
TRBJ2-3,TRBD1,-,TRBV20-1,TGCAGTGCTAGTTCAGACAGGGGTGCGACAGATACGCAGTATTTT,CSASSDRGATDTQYF
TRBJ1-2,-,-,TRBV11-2,TGTGCCAGCAGCCCGAGGGACTTCTATGGCTACACCTTC,CASSPRDFYGYTF
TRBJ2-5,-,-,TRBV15,TGTGCCACCAGCAGAGATTGGGAAGTGGAGACCCAGTACTTC,CATSRDWEVETQYF
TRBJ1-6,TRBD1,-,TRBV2,TGTGCCAGCAGAGCCGCGACAGGGGGCTTAGCTAATTCACCCCTCCACTTT,CASRAATGGLANSPLHF
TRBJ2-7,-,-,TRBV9,TGTGCCAGCAGCGTAGTTTCGGGTTACGAGCAGTACTTC,CASSVVSGYEQYF
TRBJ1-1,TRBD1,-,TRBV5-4,TGTGCCAGCAGCTTGGGGGAAAGGGACAGAGAAGCTTTCTTT,CASSLGERDREAFF
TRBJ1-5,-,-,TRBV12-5,TGTGCTAGTGGTTTCAGGTTGGCAGGGAATCAGCCCCAGCATTTT,CASGFRLAGNQPQHF
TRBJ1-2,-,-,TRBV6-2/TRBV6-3,TGTGCCAGCAGCCCGGAGGGCTATGGCTACACCTTC,CASSPEGYGYTF
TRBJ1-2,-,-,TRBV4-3,TGCGCCAGCAGCCAAGATCTGCTCGGAACCTATGGCTACACCTTC,CASSQDLLGTYGYTF
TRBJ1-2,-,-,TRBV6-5,TGTGCCAGCAGTTACTCGAGGGACCGTTCCTATGGCTACACCTTC,CASSYSRDRSYGYTF
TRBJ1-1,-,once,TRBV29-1,TGCAGCGTTGTGAGGCAGGAGGGATCTGAAGCTTTCTTT,CSVVRQEGSEAFF
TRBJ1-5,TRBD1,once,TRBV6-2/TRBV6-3,TGTGCCAGCAGTTACGAGGAGAGGGACAGTCAGCCCCAGCATTTT,CASSYEERDSQPQHF
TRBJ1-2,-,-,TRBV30,TGTGCCTGGAGTGTACAACAGGGATCTGGCTACACCTTC,CAWSVQQGSGYTF
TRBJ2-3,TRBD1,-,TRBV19,TGTGCCAGTAGTTTTAGACCGGGACAGGGGGCAGATACGCAGTATTTT,CASSFRPGQGADTQYF
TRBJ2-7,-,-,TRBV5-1,TGCGCCAGCAGCTGGTCTACGGGGGACTCCTACGAGCAGTACTTC,CASSWSTGDSYEQYF
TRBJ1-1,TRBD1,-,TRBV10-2,TGCGCCAGCAGTGAGCCGGGACAGGGAAGTGGGAACACTGAAGCTTTCTTT,CASSEPGQGSGNTEAFF
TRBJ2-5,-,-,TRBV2,TGTGCCAGCAGACTAGAAGAGACCCAGTACTTC,CASRLEETQYF
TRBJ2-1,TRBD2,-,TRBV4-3,TGCGCCAGCAGCCAAGGACTAGCGGGGGGATCCTACAATGAGCAGTTCTTC,CASSQGLAGGSYNEQFF
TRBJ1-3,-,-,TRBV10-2,TGCGCCAGCTTCGACAGCGCCTCTGGAAACACCATATATTTT,CASFDSASGNTIYF
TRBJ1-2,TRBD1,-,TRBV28,TGTGCCAGCAGTTCACCAACGGTGGGACAGTCTAACTATGGCTACACCTTC,CASSSPTVGQSNYGYTF
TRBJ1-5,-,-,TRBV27,TGTGCCAGCAGGTTTGACCTCGGAGACGATCATTGCGTAATTCCCGCGGGCAATCAGCCCCAGCATTTT,CASRFDLGDDHCVIPAGNQPQHF
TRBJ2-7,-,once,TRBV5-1,TGCGCCAGCAGCCCCCCGGCTAGTACCTACGAGCAGTACTTC,CASSPPASTYEQYF
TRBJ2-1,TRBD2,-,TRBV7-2,TGTGCCAGCAGTCGACTAGCGAACAATGAGCAGTTCTTC,CASSRLANNEQFF
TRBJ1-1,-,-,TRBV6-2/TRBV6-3,TGTGCCAGCAGTCCCCACTCCGGGAGGGGGGCTGAAGCTTTCTTT,CASSPHSGRGAEAFF
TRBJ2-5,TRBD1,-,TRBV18,TGTGCCAGCTCAAATACAGGGGCGCGGTTGAGGGAGACCCAGTACTTC,CASSNTGARLRETQYF
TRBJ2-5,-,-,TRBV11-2,TGTGCCAGCAGCTTAGGTCTGGGGGCTGAAGAGACCCAGTACTTC,CASSLGLGAEETQYF
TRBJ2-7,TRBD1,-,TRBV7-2,TGTGCCAGCAGCTTTCCTCCCGGGACAGCGGACGAGCAGTACTTC,CASSFPPGTADEQYF
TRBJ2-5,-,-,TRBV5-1,TGCGCCAGCAGCCCCGGGGCCAGGCAAGAGACCCAGTACTTC,CASSPGARQETQYF
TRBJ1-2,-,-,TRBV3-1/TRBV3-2,TGTGCCAGCAGCTTCCTAGGTTCTGGCGAGAGCTACACCTTC,CASSFLGSGESYTF
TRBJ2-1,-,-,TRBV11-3,TGTGCCAGCAGGGAGGGATCTAGCTCCTACAATGAGCAGTTCTTC,CASREGSSSYNEQFF
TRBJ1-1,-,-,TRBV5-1,TGCGCCAGCAGCGGGAAAGGAGCTGAAGCTTTCTTT,CASSGKGAEAFF
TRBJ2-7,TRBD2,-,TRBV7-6,TGTGCCAGCAGCCTAAGACCGGGACTAGCGAGCCACGAGCAGTACTTC,CASSLRPGLASHEQYF
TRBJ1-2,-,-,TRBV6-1,TGTGCCAGCAGTGACACCCCTGGCAGGGGTACGCACTACACCTTC,CASSDTPGRGTHYTF
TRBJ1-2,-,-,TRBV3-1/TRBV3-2,TGTGCCAGCAGCCAAGTCCCCGGACAGACTCAAGGCTACACCTTC,CASSQVPGQTQGYTF
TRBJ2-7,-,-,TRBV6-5,TGTGCCAGCAGTAGGGCAACGGGGGCTTGGGAGCAGTACTTC,CASSRATGAWEQYF
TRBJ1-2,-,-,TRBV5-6,TGTGCCAGCAGCTTTGATCCTTATGGCTACACCTTC,CASSFDPYGYTF
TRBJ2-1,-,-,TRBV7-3,TGTGCCAGCAGCCCTAGTACTGGCTCCTACAATGAGCAGTTCTTC,CASSPSTGSYNEQFF
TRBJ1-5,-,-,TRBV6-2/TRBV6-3,TGTGCCAGCAGTTACGAAAGAACGGCAGGGTGGAATCAGCCCCAGCATTTT,CASSYERTAGWNQPQHF
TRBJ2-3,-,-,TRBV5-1,TGCGCCAGCACGGCGAACACAGATACGCAGTATTTT,CASTANTDTQYF
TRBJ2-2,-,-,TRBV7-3,TGTGCCAGCAGCTTAAATACAGTCCCCGGGGAGCTGTTTTTT,CASSLNTVPGELFF
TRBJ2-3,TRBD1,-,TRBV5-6,TGTGCCAGCAGCCTCTCCGGGACAGGGGCAGATACGCAGTATTTT,CASSLSGTGADTQYF
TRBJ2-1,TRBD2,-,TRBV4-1,TGCGCCAGCAGCCAAGTGCTAGCGGGGGGAAACAATGAGCAGTTCTTC,CASSQVLAGGNNEQFF
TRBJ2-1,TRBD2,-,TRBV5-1,TGCGCCAGCACCGCCGCAGCGGGGGGCCTAACGAATGAGCAGTTCTTC,CASTAAAGGLTNEQFF
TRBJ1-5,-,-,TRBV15,TGTGCCACCAGCAGAGACAAGGGGGAATGGCAGCCCCAGCATTTT,CATSRDKGEWQPQHF